These 24 T cell receptor beta chains were sequenced from one sample in a study of blood T cell repertoires in COVID-19. The repertoire was sequenced with immunoSEQ multiplex PCR; TCRdb's copy has only in-frame clones and lacks some. The data hold under 250,000 clones, with roughly 90% observed a single time. The sample taken for sequencing was peripheral blood. These receptors all come from a man in his 60s with acute or convalescent COVID-19.

The chain couples TRBV7-8 to TRBJ1-2; TRBD1 agrees at 8 bases. Germline-derived CDR1 and CDR2 are SGHVS and FQNEAQ. The trim removed 5 bases at V and 3 bases at J, leaving 8 bases unmatched. The CDR3 sequence is 15 residues long. The CDR3 DNA reads TGTGCCAGCAGCCCCAGGACAGGGATGGACTATGGCTACACCTTC. Its protein product is CASSPRTGMDYGYTF.

The chain carries TRBV30 and TRBJ2-7, with 7 bases lining up with TRBD2. V dropped 4 bases and J dropped 6; count of bases not matched to a gene: 9. The CDR3 is 13 residues long. Germline CDR1 is GTSNPN and CDR2 is SVGIG (reference sequence). CDR3 sequence: CAWNGGRAAEQYF. CDR3 nucleotides: TGTGCCTGGAACGGGGGGAGGGCCGCCGAGCAGTACTTC.

V usage is TRBV10-3 and J usage is TRBJ1-3; D gene unclear. The CDR3 has 12 amino acids. Per the germline V gene, CDR1 is ENHRY and CDR2 is SYGVKD. Trimming removed 10 bases from V and 3 bases from J, with 10 bases in between. The CDR3 sequence: CATEEGGNTIYF. CDR3 nucleotide sequence: TGTGCCACCGAGGAGGGTGGAAACACCATATATTTT.

This chain links TRBV24-1 with TRBJ2-7; D gene ambiguous. There are 13 residues in the CDR3. V was shortened by 0 bases and J by 7 bases, with 9 bases between the two germline ends. Germline V gene data show CDR1 as KGHDR and CDR2 as SFDVKD. The CDR3 spells CATSDLQAREQYF. CDR3 nucleotides: TGTGCCACCAGTGATTTGCAAGCTAGGGAGCAGTACTTC.

This clone was counted a few times. V usage is TRBV11-2 and J usage is TRBJ1-3; 8 bases agree with TRBD1. The CDR3 loop spans 17 amino acids. The germline gives CDR1 SGHAT, CDR2 FQNNGV. Trimming at V came to 5 bases and at J to 1 base, leaving 10 bases not matched to a gene. CDR3 nucleotides: TGTGCCAGCAGCCTAACCAGGGGGCGAGAATCTGGAAACACCATATATTTT. Protein sequence: CASSLTRGRESGNTIYF.

The chain is built from TRBV27 and TRBJ2-1, with TRBD1 matching 9 bases. The CDR3 length is 16 residues. V was pared by 0 bases and J by 4 bases, with 4 bases of the junction left unmatched. Germline-derived CDR1 and CDR2 are MNHEY and SMNVEV (reference sequence). This CDR3 reads CASSLSPGQGYNEQFF. The CDR3 bases are TGTGCCAGCAGTTTATCGCCGGGACAGGGATACAATGAGCAGTTCTTC.

The rearrangement uses TRBV6-2 or TRBV6-3 and TRBJ2-7; 7 bases map to TRBD2. The CDR3 is 13 residues long. J lost 3 bases, V lost 6 bases, and 5 bases had no gene match. Germline V lookup: CDR1 MNHEY, CDR2 SVGEGT. CDR3 DNA: TGTGCCAGCAGCCAGACTAGCCGCTACGAGCAGTACTTC. Amino acids: CASSQTSRYEQYF.

The chain combines TRBV2 with TRBJ1-1; 11 bases are shared with TRBD1. V lost 8 bases and J lost 4; bases outside the gene matches: 6. The CDR3 sequence is 14 residues long. Germline V gene lookup returns CDR1 SNHLY and CDR2 FYNNEI. The chain's CDR3 is CASSRDRGGTEAFF. As DNA, the CDR3 is TGTGCCAGCTCTCGGGACAGGGGGGGCACTGAAGCTTTCTTT.

The V gene is TRBV6-2 or TRBV6-3, the J gene TRBJ2-1; 8 bases are shared with TRBD1. Germline V CDR1 and CDR2: MNHEY, SVGEGT. This CDR3 spans 15 amino acids. J gave up 2 bases and V 2 bases, and 2 bases lay outside the gene matches. CDR3 DNA sequence: TGTGCCAGCAGTTACCGGACAGGGACCTACAATGAGCAGTTCTTC. This sequence encodes CASSYRTGTYNEQFF.

This chain joins TRBV6-6 and TRBJ2-3, with no clear D. Trimming took off 2 bases at V and 5 bases at J, with 8 bases between the two ends. Germline CDR1 and CDR2: MNHNY and SVGAGI (reference sequence). The CDR3 sequence is 13 residues long. This chain's CDR3 is CASSYEVGDTQYF. The CDR3 region has the DNA TGTGCCAGCAGTTACGAGGTTGGAGATACGCAGTATTTT.

The CDR3 DNA is TGTGCCAGCAGCCCGTGGCGGATGGGCAATCAGCCCCAGCATTTT. Protein sequence: CASSPWRMGNQPQHF. The chain is built from TRBV7-9 and TRBJ1-5; D unresolved. V lost 5 bases to trimming and J lost 2 bases, with 13 bases between them. CDR3 length: 15 amino acids. CDR1 SEHNR and CDR2 FQNEAQ come from the germline V gene (reference sequence).

This clone showed up just a few times. The V call is TRBV7-2, the J call TRBJ1-5; a possible D gene is TRBD1 (6 bases). CDR3 length equals 15 residues. Germline-derived CDR1 and CDR2 are SGHTA and FQGNSA. Trimming took 5 bases from V and 3 from J, leaving 14 bases between them. CDR3 residues: CASSVGGTFNQPQHF. For the CDR3, the DNA is TGTGCCAGCAGCGTTGGGGGCACCTTCAATCAGCCCCAGCATTTT.

The rearrangement uses TRBV5-6 and TRBJ1-2, with D possibly TRBD1 on 6 matching bases. Germline loops: CDR1 SGHDT, CDR2 YYEEEE. CDR3 length: 15 amino acids. V was trimmed by 0 bases and J by 8 bases, leaving 17 bases between them. The CDR3, as DNA: TGTGCCAGCAGCTTGGCCGACAGGCGGCCTGGCGGCTACACCTTC. It yields the protein CASSLADRRPGGYTF.

The gene calls are TRBV10-2 and TRBJ2-3, with 10 bases that match TRBD2. The length of the CDR3 is 17 residues. V shed 3 bases and J 3 bases; nucleotides not matched to a gene: 9. CDR1 and CDR2 (germline): WSHSY, SAAADI. CDR3 amino acids: CASSDGLAGAGTDTQYF. CDR3 sequence (DNA): TGCGCCAGCAGTGATGGGCTAGCGGGAGCGGGGACAGATACGCAGTATTTT.

This chain's CDR3 is CAISELTGASTEAFF. The CDR3 nucleotides read TGTGCCATCAGTGAGTTGACAGGGGCTAGCACTGAAGCTTTCTTT. This chain links TRBV10-3 with TRBJ1-1, with 8 bases that match TRBD1. The V and J ends lost 1 base and 4 bases, in that order; junction bases with no gene match: 5. Germline CDR1 ENHRY, CDR2 SYGVKD. This CDR3 is built from 15 residues.

This rearrangement joins TRBV7-9 to TRBJ1-6; unclear D gene. V dropped 0 bases and J dropped 15 bases, with 12 bases sitting between them. Germline assignment: CDR1 SEHNR and CDR2 FQNEAQ (reference sequence). This CDR3 comprises 13 residues. The CDR3 nucleotides are TGTGCCAGCAGCTTAGCAGATCCACGAGTCCTCCACTTT. Translation gives CASSLADPRVLHF.

The chain couples TRBV24-1 to TRBJ1-2, with D possibly being TRBD1 (5 bases). Germline values: CDR1 KGHDR, CDR2 SFDVKD. This CDR3 region has 11 residues. Trimming stripped 6 bases from V and 8 bases from J, with 9 bases between. The CDR3: CATSWGGGYTF. CDR3 DNA: TGTGCCACCAGTTGGGGGGGAGGCTACACCTTC.

The CDR3 DNA sequence: TGTGCCAGCAGTTACGACAGGTGGTTGGGAACTGGCACTGAAGCTTTCTTT. It yields the protein CASSYDRWLGTGTEAFF. The chain links TRBV6-2 or TRBV6-3 to TRBJ1-1, with a possible D match to TRBD1 (6 bases). Looked up from germline, CDR1 is MNHEY and CDR2 is SVGEGT. Trimming took off 2 bases at V and 4 bases at J, with 20 bases between the two ends. The CDR3 totals 17 residues.

The DNA for the CDR3 is TGCGCCAGCAGCCAAGATCGGGACAGGCTCTATGGCTACACCTTC. It codes for CASSQDRDRLYGYTF. The V gene is TRBV4-1, the J gene TRBJ1-2; 8 positions agree with TRBD1. Germline assignment: CDR1 MGHRA and CDR2 YSYEKL. This CDR3 has 15 amino acids. V lost 0 bases to trimming and J lost 4 bases; unmatched junction nucleotides: 4.

The chain uses TRBV7-2 and TRBJ1-6; D possibly corresponds to TRBD1 (6 bases). Between the trimmed V and J ends, which lost 1 base and 1 base, there was a span of 14 bases. Germline CDR1 SGHTA, CDR2 FQGNSA. The CDR3 loop spans 18 amino acids. The CDR3 region is CASSLVSGGVSYNSPLHF. The CDR3 DNA reads TGTGCCAGCAGCTTAGTATCGGGGGGCGTTTCCTATAATTCACCCCTCCACTTT.

The chain employs TRBV4-3 and TRBJ2-1; TRBD2 agrees at 8 bases. Germline CDR1 is LGHNA and CDR2 is YSLEER. V was clipped by 8 bases and J by 0 bases; unmatched bases: 3. This CDR3 has 14 amino acids. This CDR3 is CASRLAGSYNEQFF. The CDR3 bases are TGCGCCAGCCGGCTAGCGGGCTCCTACAATGAGCAGTTCTTC.

This sequence joins TRBV18 and TRBJ2-2; D may be TRBD1 (5 bases). Trimming left V 4 bases short and J 4 bases short, with 10 bases between. The CDR3 extends over 14 amino acids. CDR1 is KGHSH, CDR2 LQKENI, per germline. The CDR3 reads CASSLQGTTGELFF. The CDR3 DNA reads TGTGCCAGCTCACTTCAGGGTACCACCGGGGAGCTGTTTTTT. The whole variable domain, filled in from reference TRBV18 and TRBJ2-2, reads NAGVMQNPRHLVRRRGQEARLRCSPMKGHSHVYWYRQLPEEGLKFMVYLQKENIIDESGMPKERFSAEFPKEGPSILRIQQVVRGDSAAYFCASSLQGTTGELFFGEGSRLTVL.

The rearrangement uses TRBV11-3 and TRBJ2-1; TRBD1 is a possible D gene (6 bases). Germline assignment: CDR1 SGHNT and CDR2 YENEEA. The V gene lost 2 bases and the J gene lost 7 bases, with 18 bases spanning the gap. The CDR3 runs to 16 residues. The CDR3 DNA follows: TGTGCCAGCAGCTTACTTTTTGGGCAGGGGATGAATGAGCAGTTCTTC. It specifies CASSLLFGQGMNEQFF.

The V call is TRBV7-3, the J call TRBJ1-1; no reliable D call. There are 13 residues in the CDR3. Trimming left V 2 bases short and J 3 bases short, with 7 bases between. Germline CDR1 is SGHTA and CDR2 is FQGTGA. This chain's CDR3 is CASSLSGDTEAFF. The CDR3 DNA follows: TGTGCCAGCAGCTTATCCGGGGACACTGAAGCTTTCTTT.